A single T cell receptor (beta chain) is shown here with its context. Its target antigen remains unknown. Base qualities are not provided; no much larger clone lies one nucleotide away. To prepare the library, RT-PCR was applied. TCRdb lists the instrument as Illumina HiSeq 2500. TCRdb applied fastp at Q25 and MiXCR to the public reads, then kept only in-frame beta chains. Every CDR3 protein is listed once, alongside the most common genes and DNA of its rows. In this sample the table shows 600,000 to 850,000 distinct CDR3 sequences, about 14% of which occur a single time. Jointly, the top ten make up 6.5% to 8% of the sample. This sample was included in a study of response to subunit inactivated influenza vaccine (dated by TCRdb to 2016 to 2019). Regarding the study in general: Deep quantitative T cell receptor repertoire profiling was used in the study to track responses to a trivalent subunit inactivated influenza vaccine. The investigation overall reported the following: According to the authors, only a limited number of new T cells may be recruited by each seasonal influenza vaccination.

V and J lose 6 bases and 7 bases, and a span of 21 bases separates them. The germline V gene yields MNHNS for CDR1 and SASEGT for CDR2. The CDR3 covers 15 residues, taking in both the cysteine and the phenylalanine. Kept here is only the CDR3 DNA, which spans 45 bases and is read in frame from base 1. The rearranged segments are TRBV6-1 and TRBJ1-2, and perhaps TRBD1 as D gene, on 5 matching bases. Sample: PBMCs from blood, taken around two weeks before vaccination. The receptor was derived from a man in his forties or fifties who received an inactivated influenza vaccine. Donor details come from another sample of the same person, matched by shared clones. This receptor carries the CDR3 CASRRQGRVSAGYTF. The DNA is TGTGCCAGCAGGCGCCAGGGACGTGTGAGTGCTGGCTACACCTTC.